This T cell receptor (beta chain) is drawn from a study of blood T cell repertoires in COVID-19. V lost 6 bases and J lost 4, with 16 bases in between. The CDR3 contains 14 residues. The germline gives CDR1 SGHNT, CDR2 YYREEE (reference sequence). Generated by immunoSEQ multiplex PCR, the TCRdb table keeps only in-frame clones and is missing some. The table records about 200,000 clones, around 84% of them present only once. This TCR came from a man in his 60s with acute or convalescent COVID-19. The sequenced sample consisted of peripheral blood. The V gene is TRBV5-4, the J gene TRBJ1-1; D gene unclear. CDR3 nucleotide sequence: TGTGCCAGCACCTCGATAGGAGAGGGCACTGAAGCTTTCTTT. Residues: CASTSIGEGTEAFF.